This entry lists 28 T cell receptor beta chains sequenced from one sample in a study of blood T cells in healthy people across ages. A second 7 to 11 cycle PCR used barcoded and J-beta primers. Via MiXCR, TCRdb re-called the 5' RACE reads, giving one row per CDR3 protein. The sample records under 2 million distinct CDR3 sequences, 34% being singletons. Sequencing input: blood. Receptors were obtained from a woman under 40 in good health.

For this clonotype: A read error may account for a junction end that differs from germline. V usage is TRBV12-3 or TRBV12-4 and J usage is TRBJ2-1; 7 nucleotides match TRBD2. The CDR3 has 15 residues. The CDR3 DNA reads as TGTGCCAGCAGCCCCGGGGCTAGCGGCTACAATAAGCAGTTCTTC. Protein: CASSPGASGYNKQFF.

The chain employs TRBV7-3 and TRBJ2-1; a weak D match, TRBD1 (5 bases). The CDR3 contains 16 residues. The germline gives CDR1 SGHTA, CDR2 FQGTGA. The V and J ends lost 6 bases and 7 bases respectively, with 22 bases between them. The chain's CDR3 is CASRLTTKTNRNEQFF. CDR3 DNA sequence: TGTGCCAGCAGGCTTACCACGAAAACGAACAGGAATGAGCAGTTCTTC.

CDR3 coding DNA: TGTGCCAGCAGCTTGGTTCGGAGAACCTACGAGCAGTACTTC. Protein sequence: CASSLVRRTYEQYF. The chain recombines TRBV5-8 with TRBJ2-7; D remains ambiguous. This CDR3 contains 14 residues. Trimming pared 0 bases from V and 2 bases from J, leaving 9 bases between. The V gene's germline CDR1 is SGHTS and CDR2 YDEGEE.

This clonotype was detected only a few times. The genes are TRBV4-2 and TRBJ2-3, with D unclear. Germline CDR1 and CDR2: LGHNA and YNFKEQ. The V end lost 1 base, the J end lost 0 bases, and 11 bases lay between the germline ends. This CDR3 region has 16 residues. For the CDR3, the DNA is TGTGCCAGCAGCCAAGGGGATGGAACTAGCACAGATACGCAGTATTTT. The encoded protein is CASSQGDGTSTDTQYF.

A few counts support this clonotype. V is TRBV20-1 and J is TRBJ2-5, with D uncertain. Looked up from germline, CDR1 is DFQATT and CDR2 is SNEGSKA (reference sequence). The germline V and J ends were trimmed by 5 bases and 2 bases, with 12 bases remaining between them. The CDR3 has 13 residues. The CDR3 DNA follows: TGCAGTGCTTTATCACTGTTACAAGAGACCCAGTACTTC. Translating it yields CSALSLLQETQYF.

The rearrangement uses TRBV27 and TRBJ2-5; 13 bases agree with TRBD2. CDR3 length equals 16 residues. CDR1 is MNHEY and CDR2 is SMNVEV in the germline V gene (reference sequence). V trimming: 6 bases; J trimming: 5 bases; junction bases outside the gene matches: 9. CDR3: CASSLGTSGIRETQYF. CDR3 DNA: TGTGCCAGCAGCCTAGGGACTAGCGGGATCCGGGAGACCCAGTACTTC.

V usage is TRBV20-1 and J usage is TRBJ2-7; possibly TRBD2 for D (5 bases). The V gene's germline CDR1 is DFQATT and CDR2 SNEGSKA (reference sequence). The V end lost 0 bases, the J end lost 0 bases, and 12 bases lay between the germline ends. The CDR3 runs 15 residues. CDR3 bases: TGCAGTGCTAGAGATCTAGCTAAAAGCTCCTACGAGCAGTACTTC. Residues: CSARDLAKSSYEQYF.

This clonotype was picked up a small number of times. The chain carries TRBV9 and TRBJ2-2; D is unresolved. This CDR3 comprises 14 residues. The germline gives CDR1 SGDLS, CDR2 YYNGEE. V lost 0 bases and J 2 bases, leaving 5 bases between the germline ends. The CDR3 nucleotides read TGTGCCAGCAGCGTAGCAGTAAACACCGGGGAGCTGTTTTTT. This sequence encodes CASSVAVNTGELFF.

In its sample, this clonotype was seen a few times. This chain's CDR3 is CASSYLPGQPSQNTEAFF. The CDR3 coding sequence is TGTGCCAGCAGTTACTTACCCGGACAGCCGTCCCAGAACACTGAAGCTTTCTTT. This chain connects TRBV6-5 to TRBJ1-1; tentative D call: TRBD1 (6 bases). V lost 1 base and J lost 1, with 19 bases in between. CDR1 is MNHEY and CDR2 is SVGAGI in the germline V gene. The CDR3 length is 18 residues.

This chain connects TRBV5-1 to TRBJ2-7; no clear D. The germline CDR1 and CDR2 sequences are SGHRS and YFSETQ. Trimming stripped 3 bases from V and 6 bases from J, with 25 bases between. The CDR3 loop spans 17 amino acids. The DNA for the CDR3 is TGCGCCAGCAGCTGGACGGCGACGACGCTTGCGTCCGGCGAGCAGTACTTC. Its translation is CASSWTATTLASGEQYF.

The chain joins TRBV5-1 to TRBJ1-5; a possible D gene is TRBD1 (6 bases). CDR1 SGHRS and CDR2 YFSETQ come from the germline V gene. The CDR3 has 15 amino acids. Trimming removed 4 bases at V and 0 bases at J, with 11 bases between. The CDR3, as DNA: TGCGCCAGCAGCCTCAAGGGGGATAGCAATCAGCCCCAGCATTTT. Translated, it gives CASSLKGDSNQPQHF.

This clonotype was seen at least ten times. The V and J genes are TRBV20-1 and TRBJ1-2, with no clear D. V lost 3 bases and J 4 bases, leaving 12 bases between the germline ends. CDR3 length: 13 amino acids. The germline gives CDR1 DFQATT, CDR2 SNEGSKA (reference sequence). The CDR3 coding sequence is TGCAGTGCTAGGAACAGAGTATCCTATGGCTACACCTTC. It translates to CSARNRVSYGYTF.

In its sample, this clonotype was seen a few times. The chain carries TRBV7-3 and TRBJ2-2; D is tentatively TRBD1 or TRBD2 (6 bases each). CDR1 and CDR2 from the germline V gene are SGHTA and FQGTGA. The ends were cut back, 5 bases at V and 2 bases at J, with 15 bases in the middle. The CDR3 totals 16 residues. CDR3 bases: TGTGCCAGCAGCCCCACGGGGGCCCTAAACACCGGGGAGCTGTTTTTT. This sequence encodes CASSPTGALNTGELFF.

This sequence joins TRBV5-5 and TRBJ1-6, with D perhaps matching TRBD1 (6 bases). The V gene lost 1 base and the J gene lost 3 bases, with 14 bases spanning the gap. The CDR3 runs 17 residues. Germline-derived CDR1 and CDR2 are SGHKS and YYEKEE (reference sequence). CDR3 coding DNA: TGTGCCAGCAGCTTGTTTTGGGGACAAGACTATAATTCACCCCTCCACTTT. Its translation: CASSLFWGQDYNSPLHF.

Comment on this clonotype: A much larger clone lies one base from this, so it may be a read error. V usage is TRBV27 and J usage is TRBJ1-2; D possibly corresponds to TRBD1 (6 bases). Germline V gives CDR1 MNHEY, CDR2 SMNVEV (reference sequence). This CDR3 comprises 10 residues. CDR3 nucleotide sequence: TGTGCCAGCAGTTGTGGGGGCTGCACCTTC. This sequence encodes CASSCGGCTF.

The V gene is TRBV23-1, the J gene TRBJ1-5; D remains ambiguous. TRBV23-1 qualifies as an ORF whose function is uncertain. This CDR3 comprises 17 residues. The V end was cut by 0 bases, the J end by 4 bases, with 16 bases between. CDR3 sequence: CASSQSLGSRENQPQHF. DNA for the CDR3: TGCGCCAGCAGTCAATCGTTAGGCTCCCGTGAGAATCAGCCCCAGCATTTT.

This clonotype was seen a handful of times. The J gene is TRBJ2-7, the V gene TRBV6-2 or TRBV6-3; possibly TRBD1 or TRBD2 for D (6 bases each). V was shortened by 6 bases and J by 5 bases, with 20 bases between the two germline ends. The CDR3 is 15 amino acids. The germline V gene has CDR1 MNHEY and CDR2 SVGEGT. Here the CDR3 reads CASRYRDSRGNEQYF. The CDR3 region has the DNA TGTGCCAGCAGATACAGGGACTCCCGGGGGAACGAGCAGTACTTC.

The gene calls are TRBV2 and TRBJ1-3, with 8 bases aligning to TRBD1. V dropped 6 bases and J dropped 4; count of bases not matched to a gene: 8. This CDR3 is 15 amino acids long. Germline CDR1 is SNHLY and CDR2 is FYNNEI. The CDR3 DNA reads TGTGCCAGCAGGCCCCAGGGGGCAAAGGGAAACACCATATATTTT. Residues: CASRPQGAKGNTIYF.

The chain couples TRBV7-9 to TRBJ1-1; D remains unclear. V was shortened by 2 bases and J by 1 base, with 11 bases between the two germline ends. The CDR3 loop spans 15 amino acids. Germline lookup yields CDR1 SEHNR and CDR2 FQNEAQ (reference sequence). The CDR3 sequence is CASSLIPVGNTEAFF. The CDR3 DNA reads TGTGCCAGCAGCTTAATCCCTGTCGGGAACACTGAAGCTTTCTTT.

V and J are TRBV9 and TRBJ2-1; tentatively, D is TRBD2 (6 bases). Deletions cut 0 bases from V and 5 bases from J, with 12 bases between. From germline, CDR1 is SGDLS and CDR2 YYNGEE. The CDR3 spans 15 residues. The CDR3: CASSVEVGRNNEQFF. For the CDR3, the DNA is TGTGCCAGCAGCGTAGAGGTGGGGAGGAACAATGAGCAGTTCTTC.

This rearrangement joins TRBV12-3 or TRBV12-4 to TRBJ2-3; 9 bases agree with TRBD2. Trimming at V came to 5 bases and at J to 3 bases, leaving 6 bases not matched to a gene. This CDR3 region has 15 residues. The CDR3 DNA sequence: TGTGCCAGCAGTCATGCTAGCGGGATAACAGATACGCAGTATTTT. It translates to CASSHASGITDTQYF.

J is TRBJ2-7 and V is TRBV20-1; D gene ambiguous. Germline V gene data show CDR1 as DFQATT and CDR2 as SNEGSKA (reference sequence). The CDR3 loop spans 11 amino acids. V was clipped by 3 bases and J by 4 bases, with 7 bases between them. The CDR3 loop reads CSASMGYEQYF. The CDR3 DNA reads TGCAGTGCTAGTATGGGGTACGAGCAGTACTTC.

The chain's CDR3 is CASSEGLPISSGNTIYF. CDR3 DNA sequence: TGTGCCAGCAGTGAAGGTCTACCGATCTCCTCTGGAAACACCATATATTTT. This chain links TRBV6-1 with TRBJ1-3; no reliable D call. Trimming cost V 1 base and J 0 bases, with 13 bases left between them. This CDR3 region has 17 residues. Germline loops: CDR1 MNHNS, CDR2 SASEGT.

This clonotype was picked up a small number of times. The chain uses TRBV10-3 and TRBJ1-1; D call uncertain. Deletions cut 4 bases from V and 1 base from J, with 13 bases between. Germline V CDR1 and CDR2: ENHRY, SYGVKD. The CDR3 runs 15 residues. The CDR3 sequence: CAISASSGPNTEAFF. DNA for the CDR3: TGTGCCATCAGTGCGTCCAGTGGGCCGAACACTGAAGCTTTCTTT.

The J gene is TRBJ2-3, the V gene TRBV18; 7 nucleotides match TRBD2. With V trimmed by 5 bases and J by 2 bases, 7 bases remained unmatched. There are 15 residues in the CDR3. The germline V gene has CDR1 KGHSH and CDR2 LQKENI. The CDR3 DNA follows: TGTGCCAGCTCATCGGGACTACAAAACACAGATACGCAGTATTTT. This sequence encodes CASSSGLQNTDTQYF.

V gene TRBV20-1 combines with J gene TRBJ2-5, with 14 bases matching TRBD2. The DNA matches TRBJ2-7 better at its end, which makes the J call doubtful. This CDR3 region has 16 residues. In germline, CDR1 is DFQATT, CDR2 SNEGSKA (reference sequence). CDR3 sequence: CSASGTSGGSKNEQYF. CDR3 sequence (DNA): TGCAGTGCTAGTGGGACTAGCGGGGGAAGTAAGAACGAGCAGTACTTC.

There are a few counts of this clonotype. The chain carries TRBV5-1 and TRBJ2-7; 7 nucleotides match TRBD2. V lost 4 bases to trimming and J lost 0 bases; unmatched junction nucleotides: 4. Germline V gene sequence: CDR1 SGHRS, CDR2 YFSETQ. This CDR3 has 14 amino acids. CDR3 sequence (DNA): TGCGCCAGCAGCGCGGGGGACCACTCCTACGAGCAGTACTTC. Amino acids: CASSAGDHSYEQYF.

V usage is TRBV12-3 or TRBV12-4 and J usage is TRBJ2-3, with 9 bases lining up with TRBD1. This CDR3 spans 16 amino acids. J gave up 6 bases and V 4 bases, and 11 bases lay outside the gene matches. The DNA of the CDR3 is TGTGCCAGCAGTTGGGACAGGGTGACGCCGGCGGATACGCAGTATTTT. Residues: CASSWDRVTPADTQYF.